This is a list of T cell receptor beta chains from one sample in a study of blood T cell repertoires in COVID-19. This table comes from immunoSEQ multiplex PCR, and its TCRdb copy is limited to in-frame clones, with some not included. The sample has under 50,000 clones; about four fifths are singletons. Material: peripheral blood. The receptors originated from a man aged 45-65 years with active COVID-19. Each CDR3 is given with its conserved first and last residue. D genes are given only for firm matches. Expanded clones get a size class; other rows say once, few or many, or leave the size out.

TRBJ2-2	TRBV7-7	-	-	TGTGCCAGCAGCTTAGCGGCTGGAGACACCGGGGAGCTGTTTTTT	CASSLAAGDTGELFF
TRBJ2-7	TRBV3-1/TRBV3-2	-	-	TGTGCCAGCAGCCAAGTGCGCGGCTGGGTCTACGAGCAGTACTTC	CASSQVRGWVYEQYF
TRBJ2-3	TRBV3-1/TRBV3-2	-	TRBD2	TGTGCCAGCAGCCAAGATCCGGGCGGGGGGCTACCCACAGATACGCAGTATTTT	CASSQDPGGGLPTDTQYF
TRBJ2-2	TRBV5-1	-	-	TGCGCCAGCAGCTTGACAGGGACTAATAGGGAGCTGTTTTTT	CASSLTGTNRELFF
TRBJ2-7	TRBV6-5	few	TRBD1	TGTGCCAGCAGTTACTTGGGACAGGTGTACGAGCAGTACTTC	CASSYLGQVYEQYF
TRBJ1-6	TRBV11-2	few	TRBD1	TGTGCCAGCAGCCCGGACAGGATAAGGGCCCTCCACTTT	CASSPDRIRALHF
TRBJ1-1	TRBV21-1	-	-	TGTGCCAGCAGCATAGGACAGGACACTGAAGCTTTCTTT	CASSIGQDTEAFF
TRBJ2-7	TRBV24-1	-	-	TGTGCCACCAGTGATTACAGGGTCATAGGCGCCTACGAGCAGTACTTC	CATSDYRVIGAYEQYF
TRBJ2-3	TRBV19	once	-	TGTGCCAGTAGTATCTGGCGGCCCTCTGGAGATACGCAGTATTTT	CASSIWRPSGDTQYF
TRBJ1-4	TRBV19	-	-	TGTGCCAGTAGTAGAAAACTATTAGGGGGTGAAAAACTGTTTTTT	CASSRKLLGGEKLFF
TRBJ1-5	TRBV28	-	TRBD1	TGTGCCAGCAGTTTAGGAACAGGGGGTCATCAGCCCCAGCATTTT	CASSLGTGGHQPQHF